This record looks at one TCR beta chain sequence and its context. Its antigen remains unknown. The input for each TCR library was around 3.5 ug of total RNA. TCRdb reworked the 5' RACE reads into one entry per CDR3 protein, no DNA. This sample contains 400,000 to 500,000 distinct CDR3 sequences. This record belongs to a study of monozygotic twins with inflammatory bowel disease. Study findings and constraints: Especially with disease activity, IBD patients shared fewer clonotypes with others than healthy twins did.

The sequence was obtained from a human donor with ulcerative colitis or Crohn's disease, or a healthy co-twin of an affected twin (not recorded which). Sequencing used blood.

CDR3: CSARPRDTSTYF. The rearrangement links TRBV20-1 to TRBJ2-7; TCRdb proposes TRBD1, but this gene call is untestable without DNA. This CDR3 has 12 residues. CDR1 and CDR2 (germline): DFQATT, SNEGSKA (reference sequence).